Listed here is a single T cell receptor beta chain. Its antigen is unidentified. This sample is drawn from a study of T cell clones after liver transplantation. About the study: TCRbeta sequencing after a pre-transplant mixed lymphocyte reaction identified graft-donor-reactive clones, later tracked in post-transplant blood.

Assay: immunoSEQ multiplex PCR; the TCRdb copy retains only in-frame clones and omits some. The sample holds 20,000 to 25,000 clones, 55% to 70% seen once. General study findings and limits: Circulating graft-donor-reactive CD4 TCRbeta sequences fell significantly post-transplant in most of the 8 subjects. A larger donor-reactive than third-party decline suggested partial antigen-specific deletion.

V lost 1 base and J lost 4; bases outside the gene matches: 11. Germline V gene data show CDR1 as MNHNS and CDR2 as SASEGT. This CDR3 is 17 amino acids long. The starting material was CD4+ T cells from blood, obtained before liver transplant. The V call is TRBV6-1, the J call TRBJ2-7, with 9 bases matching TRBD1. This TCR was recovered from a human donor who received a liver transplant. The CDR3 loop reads CASSEEIGTGIIYEQYF. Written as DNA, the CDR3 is TGTGCCAGCAGTGAAGAAATCGGGACAGGGATCATTTACGAGCAGTACTTC.